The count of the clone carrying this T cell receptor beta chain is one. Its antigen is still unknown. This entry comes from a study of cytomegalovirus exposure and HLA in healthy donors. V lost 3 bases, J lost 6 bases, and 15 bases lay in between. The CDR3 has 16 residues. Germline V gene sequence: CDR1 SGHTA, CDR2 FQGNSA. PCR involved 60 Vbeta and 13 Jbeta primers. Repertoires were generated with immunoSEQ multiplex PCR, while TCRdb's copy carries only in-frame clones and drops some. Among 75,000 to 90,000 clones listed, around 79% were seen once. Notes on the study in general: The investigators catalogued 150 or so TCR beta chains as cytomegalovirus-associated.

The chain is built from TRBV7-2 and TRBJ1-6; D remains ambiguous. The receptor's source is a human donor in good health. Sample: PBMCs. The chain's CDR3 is CASSFQSGILNSPLHF. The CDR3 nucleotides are TGTGCCAGCAGCTTTCAGTCGGGAATCCTTAATTCACCCCTCCACTTT.